The present entry profiles one T cell receptor beta chain with its context. The antigen is undetermined. The sample is drawn from a study of CXCR3-negative and CXCR3-positive naive CD8 T cells. Study-wide results and limits: More hydrophobic TRB CDR3s occurred in CXCR3-positive than in CXCR3-negative naive cells. TRB CDR3 properties were used to infer TCR strength, and surface CD5 was comparable between naive subsets.

Sorting yielded triplicates of about 330,000 cells for each CD8+ T cell subset. Identification of naive CD8+ T cells rested on CD45RO-CCR7+CD27+CD95- status. Libraries of TRB cDNA were made by 5' RACE and carried UMIs. TCRdb reworked the 5' RACE reads into one entry per CDR3 protein, no DNA. The sample's table shows 70,000 to 95,000 distinct CDR3 sequences. The receptor comes from a human donor in good health. Some clones in this sample may be carry-over from other donors' samples. The sequencing input was naive CXCR3- CD8+ T cells from blood. Subset specified: CD45RO-CCR7+CD27+CD95- naive CD8+ T cells lacking CXCR3 (TNR3-).

CDR3 loop: CASSLGTGGLLNNEQFF. V usage is TRBV7-9 and J usage is TRBJ2-1; the TCRdb call, TRBD1, lacks DNA for checking. Germline V lookup: CDR1 SEHNR, CDR2 FQNEAQ (reference sequence). The CDR3 contains 17 residues.